A single sample gave rise to the 31 T cell receptor beta chains below, sequenced in a study of CD8 T cells in ankylosing spondylitis. Each CDR3 protein gets one entry after TCRdb re-called the 5' RACE reads with MiXCR. The sample has under 300,000 distinct CDR3 sequences; 18% are singletons. Sequenced input: blood, either unsorted or a sorted T cell fraction (not recorded which). All receptors derive from a male donor with ankylosing spondylitis or in good health (not recorded which).

The V gene is TRBV7-6, the J gene TRBJ2-1; possibly TRBD1 for D (5 bases). The CDR3 has 16 amino acids. V was clipped by 1 base and J by 3 bases, with 13 bases between them. Germline V CDR1 and CDR2: SGHVS, FNYEAQ. The DNA of the CDR3 is TGTGCCAGCAGCTTAGGGGGCAGGGCGCTCTACAATGAGCAGTTCTTC. This sequence encodes CASSLGGRALYNEQFF.

This clonotype came up many times. The J gene is TRBJ2-3, the V gene TRBV3-1; 11 bases align to TRBD2. V lost 2 bases, J lost 5 bases, and 3 bases stayed unmatched. Germline loops: CDR1 LGHDT, CDR2 YNNKEL (reference sequence). The CDR3 has 15 residues. The chain's CDR3 is CASSQTSGSGDTQYF. The CDR3 region has the DNA TGTGCCAGCAGCCAAACTAGCGGGAGCGGAGATACGCAGTATTTT.

This chain uses TRBV5-1 with TRBJ2-1; D may be TRBD2 (5 bases). The V end lost 3 bases, the J end lost 4 bases, and 11 bases lay between the germline ends. The CDR3 length is 14 residues. Germline CDR1 is SGHRS and CDR2 is YFSETQ. The CDR3 DNA sequence: TGCGCCAGCAGCTGGCTCGGACTGTACAATGAGCAGTTCTTC. Amino acids: CASSWLGLYNEQFF.

This chain connects TRBV10-3 to TRBJ2-1; 8 nucleotides align to TRBD2. V lost 4 bases, J lost 7 bases, and 15 bases stayed unmatched. CDR3 length: 17 amino acids. Per the germline V gene, CDR1 is ENHRY and CDR2 is SYGVKD. Here the CDR3 reads CAISGPLEAGGWNEQFF. DNA for the CDR3: TGTGCCATCAGTGGGCCCCTGGAGGCGGGAGGATGGAATGAGCAGTTCTTC.

This chain uses TRBV9 with TRBJ2-7; perhaps TRBD1 as D (6 bases). Germline-derived CDR1 and CDR2 are SGDLS and YYNGEE. Trimming pared 2 bases from V and 3 bases from J, leaving 18 bases between. The CDR3 has 16 residues. The CDR3 protein is CASSVGWSGVIYEQYF. The CDR3 DNA reads as TGTGCCAGCAGCGTCGGGTGGTCAGGGGTGATCTACGAGCAGTACTTC. Using reference TRBV9 and TRBJ2-7 for the parts outside the CDR3, the full variable domain is DSGVTQTPKHLITATGQRVTLRCSPRSGDLSVYWYQQSLDQGLQFLIQYYNGEERAKGNILERFSAQQFPDLHSELNLSSLELGDSALYFCASSVGWSGVIYEQYFGPGTRLTVT.

The table lists this clonotype with many counts. This chain uses TRBV29-1 with TRBJ2-7; the match to TRBD2 covers 8 bases. CDR3 length: 13 residues. V lost 5 bases to trimming and J lost 2 bases; unmatched junction nucleotides: 5. Per germline, CDR1 SQVTM and CDR2 ANQGSEA. CDR3 DNA: TGCAGCGTTCTGCTAGCGGGTCCCTACGAGCAGTACTTC. Translation gives CSVLLAGPYEQYF.

This clonotype was seen a few times. The V and J genes are TRBV24-1 and TRBJ1-5; no definite D call. V was cut by 5 bases and J by 5 bases, with 9 bases left in between. Per germline, CDR1 KGHDR and CDR2 SFDVKD. The CDR3 spans 13 residues. The CDR3 spells CATSATADQPQHF. DNA of the CDR3: TGTGCCACCAGTGCTACAGCCGATCAGCCCCAGCATTTT.

This clonotype turned up a few times. The V gene is TRBV6-5, the J gene TRBJ1-1; D unresolved. Trimming stripped 6 bases from V and 10 bases from J, with 15 bases between. The CDR3 runs 12 residues. The germline gives CDR1 MNHEY, CDR2 SVGAGI. The CDR3 nucleotides are TGTGCCAGCAGCTCAGGACCTCAGCGAGCTTTCTTT. It is translated as CASSSGPQRAFF.

The chain carries TRBV4-2 and TRBJ1-1; no definite D call. Germline CDR1 reads LGHNA; CDR2 reads YNFKEQ. With 1 base removed from V and 3 bases from J, the gap between germline ends came to 9 bases. This CDR3 has 14 residues. Written as DNA, the CDR3 is TGTGCCAGCAGCCAAGCGTACGGGGACACTGAAGCTTTCTTT. Amino acids: CASSQAYGDTEAFF.

J is TRBJ2-3 and V is TRBV12-3 or TRBV12-4, with TRBD2 matching 9 bases. The CDR3 consists of 15 residues. After removal of 1 base from V and 4 bases from J, the junction contained 3 bases not matched to a gene. CDR3 protein: CASSLGTSEADTQYF. CDR3 coding DNA: TGTGCCAGCAGTTTAGGGACTAGCGAGGCAGATACGCAGTATTTT.

This clonotype was seen a handful of times. V and J are TRBV12-3 or TRBV12-4 and TRBJ1-5; D is unclear. This CDR3 comprises 13 residues. Trimming cost V 6 bases and J 5 bases, with 11 bases left between them. In nucleotides, the CDR3 is TGTGCCAGCAGATCCAGCGACGATCAGCCCCAGCATTTT. As protein: CASRSSDDQPQHF.

The chain is built from TRBV7-2 and TRBJ2-1; a weak D match, TRBD2 (6 bases). V gave up 5 bases and J gave up 2 bases, with 13 bases separating them. The V gene's germline CDR1 is SGHTA and CDR2 FQGNSA. CDR3 length: 15 residues. DNA of the CDR3: TGTGCCAGCAGCAAAGCGGGCGGTCCCTACAATGAGCAGTTCTTC. Amino acid sequence: CASSKAGGPYNEQFF.

This clonotype was seen more than once but under ten times. The V and J genes are TRBV12-3 or TRBV12-4 and TRBJ2-4; D could derive from TRBD1 or TRBD2 (5 bases each). The CDR3 extends over 14 amino acids. Trimming left V 3 bases short and J 8 bases short, with 14 bases between. CDR3 bases: TGTGCCAGCAGTTTTAGGGACGATGGGGACATTCAGTACTTC. Its protein product is CASSFRDDGDIQYF.

V gene TRBV27 combines with J gene TRBJ2-2; D gene uncertain. The CDR3 sequence is 15 residues long. CDR1 is MNHEY and CDR2 is SMNVEV in the germline V gene (reference sequence). Trimming took 4 bases from V and 1 from J, leaving 10 bases between them. The CDR3 region is CASSSVALNTGELFF. The CDR3 coding sequence is TGTGCCAGCAGTTCGGTAGCCCTGAACACCGGGGAGCTGTTTTTT.

The rearrangement links TRBV12-3 or TRBV12-4 to TRBJ1-1, with D possibly being TRBD1 (6 bases). The CDR3 contains 13 residues. The V end was cut by 7 bases, the J end by 3 bases, with 12 bases between. CDR3 coding DNA: TGTGCCAGCACCCCGGACAGTCACACTGAAGCTTTCTTT. Protein product: CASTPDSHTEAFF.

This chain uses TRBV5-1 with TRBJ1-2; TRBD1 matches 7 bases. V lost 2 bases to trimming and J lost 2 bases; unmatched junction nucleotides: 6. Germline V lookup: CDR1 SGHRS, CDR2 YFSETQ. This CDR3 region has 15 residues. CDR3 nucleotides: TGCGCCAGCAGCTTTTACCCGACAGGGAACTATGGCTACACCTTC. This encodes CASSFYPTGNYGYTF.

The table lists this clonotype with many counts. This rearrangement joins TRBV6-5 to TRBJ2-1, with D unresolved. Trimming took 2 bases from V and 4 from J, leaving 6 bases between them. Germline V lookup: CDR1 MNHEY, CDR2 SVGAGI. The CDR3 consists of 13 residues. CDR3 coding DNA: TGTGCCAGCAGTTACGTTCCGTACAATGAGCAGTTCTTC. Encoded protein: CASSYVPYNEQFF.

In this sample, this clonotype turned up many times. The chain is built from TRBV28 and TRBJ2-3; 11 bases agree with TRBD2. Germline assignment: CDR1 MDHEN and CDR2 SYDVKM. V lost 5 bases and J lost 8; bases outside the gene matches: 3. The CDR3 runs 13 residues. The CDR3 loop is CASSVAGGVTQYF. As DNA, the CDR3 is TGTGCCAGCAGTGTAGCGGGAGGGGTTACGCAGTATTTT.

This clonotype was seen a handful of times. The chain employs TRBV6-2 or TRBV6-3 and TRBJ2-6, with D perhaps given as TRBD1 or TRBD2 (5 bases each). The CDR3 is 19 residues long. Germline loops: CDR1 MNHEY, CDR2 SVGEGT. Trimming removed 4 bases from V and 0 bases from J, with 19 bases in between. The CDR3 sequence: CASSFSLPGRISGANVLTF. The CDR3 bases are TGTGCCAGCAGTTTTTCACTCCCGGGACGCATCTCTGGGGCCAACGTCCTGACTTTC.

The sample holds a few counts of this clonotype. This chain uses TRBV6-5 with TRBJ2-3, with D tentatively TRBD1 (6 bases). Germline V gene sequence: CDR1 MNHEY, CDR2 SVGAGI. This CDR3 is 14 amino acids long. V was trimmed by 2 bases and J by 2 bases, leaving 8 bases between them. CDR3 residues: CASSYQGPTDTQYF. The DNA of the CDR3 is TGTGCCAGCAGTTACCAGGGGCCCACAGATACGCAGTATTTT.

A few counts support this clonotype. The rearrangement uses TRBV10-3 and TRBJ2-7; 7 bases fit TRBD1. Unmatched junction bases numbered 11, after V lost 3 bases and J lost 6 bases. From germline, CDR1 is ENHRY and CDR2 SYGVKD. The CDR3 has 15 amino acids. In nucleotides, the CDR3 is TGTGCCATCAGTGAATTGACAGGGTTATCCCCCGAGCAGTACTTC. Protein sequence: CAISELTGLSPEQYF.

This clonotype was seen more than once but under ten times. The rearrangement uses TRBV11-2 and TRBJ2-3, with D perhaps assigned TRBD1 or TRBD2 (7 bases each). The V and J ends lost 7 bases and 4 bases respectively, with 15 bases between them. This CDR3 region has 14 residues. Germline-derived CDR1 and CDR2 are SGHAT and FQNNGV. In DNA form, the CDR3 reads TGTGCCAGCAACAGGGGAGGGTTACCAGATACGCAGTATTTT. Protein sequence: CASNRGGLPDTQYF.

This clonotype came up a few times. V usage is TRBV6-1 and J usage is TRBJ1-1; the match to TRBD1 covers 9 bases. The CDR3 contains 14 residues. Germline V gene sequence: CDR1 MNHNS, CDR2 SASEGT. J gave up 3 bases and V 6 bases, and 5 bases lay outside the gene matches. The CDR3 region has the DNA TGTGCCAGCAGCCAAAACAGGGGGCACACTGAAGCTTTCTTT. Amino acid sequence: CASSQNRGHTEAFF.

A few counts support this clonotype. V gene TRBV20-1 combines with J gene TRBJ2-3, with 8 bases lining up with TRBD1. With 0 bases clipped from V and 2 bases from J, the junction kept 10 bases outside the gene matches. Germline V gives CDR1 DFQATT, CDR2 SNEGSKA (reference sequence). The CDR3 contains 17 residues. The CDR3 region has the DNA TGCAGTGCTAGAGATTGGGGGACAGGCCTCCTCACAGATACGCAGTATTTT. Encoded protein: CSARDWGTGLLTDTQYF.

In this sample, this clonotype turned up a few times. V is TRBV29-1 and J is TRBJ2-3; D could derive from TRBD1 or TRBD2 (5 bases each). Germline V gene lookup returns CDR1 SQVTM and CDR2 ANQGSEA. The CDR3 is 17 amino acids. Trimming cost V 6 bases and J 5 bases, with 27 bases left between them. The CDR3 sequence: CSVDGVGESHPGDTQYF. The CDR3 DNA reads as TGCAGCGTGGATGGGGTAGGGGAGTCCCACCCCGGAGATACGCAGTATTTT.

This clonotype was seen many times. V and J are TRBV12-3 or TRBV12-4 and TRBJ2-5, with 8 bases that match TRBD2. V shed 7 bases, J shed 2 bases, and the junction held 6 bases outside the gene matches. The CDR3 is 14 amino acids. The CDR3 sequence is CASNVGGVQETQYF. The DNA of the CDR3 is TGTGCCAGCAACGTCGGGGGGGTTCAAGAGACCCAGTACTTC.

The chain links TRBV4-1 to TRBJ1-5, with D perhaps matching TRBD1 (5 bases). Between the trimmed V and J ends, which lost 0 bases and 7 bases, there was a span of 13 bases. This CDR3 has 15 amino acids. Germline lookup yields CDR1 MGHRA and CDR2 YSYEKL. This chain's CDR3 is CASSQDLTGGQPQHF. The CDR3 coding sequence is TGCGCCAGCAGCCAAGATCTAACAGGCGGACAGCCCCAGCATTTT.

This clonotype was counted a few times. The chain joins TRBV20-1 to TRBJ1-1; D may be TRBD1 (5 bases). Deletions cut 6 bases from V and 3 bases from J, with 11 bases between. The CDR3 consists of 12 residues. Germline V gene lookup returns CDR1 DFQATT and CDR2 SNEGSKA (reference sequence). In nucleotides, the CDR3 is TGCAGTGCCCAGGGAGGGGACACTGAAGCTTTCTTT. It specifies CSAQGGDTEAFF.

This clonotype was observed a few times. The J gene is TRBJ2-2, the V gene TRBV4-1; 8 bases align to TRBD2. The CDR3 spans 14 residues. Unmatched junction bases numbered 5, after V lost 5 bases and J lost 6 bases. Germline V CDR1 and CDR2: MGHRA, YSYEKL. CDR3: CASSVGLAAGELFF. In DNA form, the CDR3 reads TGCGCCAGCAGCGTTGGACTAGCAGCCGGGGAGCTGTTTTTT.

This clonotype has only a few counts. This chain joins TRBV14 and TRBJ2-1, with 8 bases matching TRBD1. CDR1 and CDR2 (germline): SGHDN, FVKESK. The CDR3 covers 15 residues. Germline trimming cut 5 bases from V and 3 bases from J; bases unmatched to any gene: 6. The CDR3 here is CASSVTGAIYNEQFF. DNA for the CDR3: TGTGCCAGCAGCGTGACAGGGGCGATCTACAATGAGCAGTTCTTC. The variable domain in full, completed from reference TRBV14 and TRBJ2-1, reads EAGVTQFPSHSVIEKGQTVTLRCDPISGHDNLYWYRRVMGKEIKFLLHFVKESKQDESGMPNNRFLAERTGGTYSTLKVQPAELEDSGVYFCASSVTGAIYNEQFFGPGTRLTVL.

This clonotype was seen only a few times. The chain recombines TRBV7-6 with TRBJ2-5, with TRBD1 as a possible D gene (6 bases). Deletions cut 5 bases from V and 6 bases from J, with 19 bases between. CDR1 SGHVS and CDR2 FNYEAQ come from the germline V gene. The CDR3 is made up of 15 amino acids. The CDR3 nucleotides are TGTGCCAGCAGCCTAAGGGTTTCAGGGGTGAAGACCCAGTACTTC. Translation: CASSLRVSGVKTQYF. The variable domain in full, completed from reference TRBV7-6 and TRBJ2-5, reads GAGVSQSPRYKVTKRGQDVALRCDPISGHVSLYWYRQALGQGPEFLTYFNYEAQQDKSGLPNDRFSAERPEGSISTLTIQRTEQRDSAMYRCASSLRVSGVKTQYFGPGTRLLVL.